The entry that follows covers one T cell receptor (beta chain) sequence. The CDR3 spans 16 residues. Trimming took 3 bases from V and 8 from J, leaving 22 bases between them. Germline V CDR1 and CDR2: ENHRY, SYGVKD. The sample comes from a study of blood T cell repertoires in COVID-19. TCRdb's copy holds only in-frame clones and misses some; the assay was immunoSEQ multiplex PCR. Of roughly 68,000 clones listed, 88% were seen once; the top ten hold about 40%. The clonotype comes from a woman between 55 and 75 years old with COVID-19, enrolled during active disease. The rearrangement uses TRBV10-3 and TRBJ1-2; D is unclear. Sequencing used peripheral blood. The CDR3: CAISDSELLPSRGYTF. The CDR3 DNA follows: TGTGCCATCAGTGATAGTGAGTTATTACCTTCTCGCGGCTACACCTTC.